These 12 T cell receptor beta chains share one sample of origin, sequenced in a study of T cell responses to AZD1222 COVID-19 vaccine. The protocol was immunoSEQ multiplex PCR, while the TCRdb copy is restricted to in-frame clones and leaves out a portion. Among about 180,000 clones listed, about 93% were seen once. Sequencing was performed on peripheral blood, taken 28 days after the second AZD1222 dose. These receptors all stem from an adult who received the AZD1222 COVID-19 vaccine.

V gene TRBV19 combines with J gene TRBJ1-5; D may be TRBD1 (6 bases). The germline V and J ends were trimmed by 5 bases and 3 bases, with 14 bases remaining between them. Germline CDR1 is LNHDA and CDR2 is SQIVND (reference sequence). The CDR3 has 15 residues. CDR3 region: CASSPSGVPNQPQHF. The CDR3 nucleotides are TGTGCCAGTAGTCCCTCAGGGGTCCCCAATCAGCCCCAGCATTTT. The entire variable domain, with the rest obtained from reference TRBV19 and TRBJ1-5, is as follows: DGGITQSPKYLFRKEGQNVTLSCEQNLNHDAMYWYRQDPGQGLRLIYYSQIVNDFQKGDIAEGYSVSREKKESFPLTVTSAQKNPTAFYLCASSPSGVPNQPQHFGDGTRLSIL.

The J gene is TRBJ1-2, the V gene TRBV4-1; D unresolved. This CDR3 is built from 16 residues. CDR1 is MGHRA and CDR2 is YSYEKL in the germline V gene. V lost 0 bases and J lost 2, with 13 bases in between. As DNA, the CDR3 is TGCGCCAGCAGCCAAGATCCCGACAACTTAAACTATGGCTACACCTTC. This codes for CASSQDPDNLNYGYTF.

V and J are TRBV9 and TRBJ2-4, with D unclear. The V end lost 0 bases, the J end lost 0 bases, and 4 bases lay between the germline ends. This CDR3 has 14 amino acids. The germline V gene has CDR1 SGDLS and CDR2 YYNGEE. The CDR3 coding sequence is TGTGCCAGCAGCGTAGACCTAGCCAAAAACATTCAGTACTTC. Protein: CASSVDLAKNIQYF.

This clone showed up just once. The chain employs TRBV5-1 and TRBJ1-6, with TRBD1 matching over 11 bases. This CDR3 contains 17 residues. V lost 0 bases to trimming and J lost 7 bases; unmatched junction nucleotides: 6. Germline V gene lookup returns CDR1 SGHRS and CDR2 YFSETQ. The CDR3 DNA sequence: TGCGCCAGCAGCTTGGTAGGGACAGGGGGTCTGAATTCACCCCTCCACTTT. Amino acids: CASSLVGTGGLNSPLHF.

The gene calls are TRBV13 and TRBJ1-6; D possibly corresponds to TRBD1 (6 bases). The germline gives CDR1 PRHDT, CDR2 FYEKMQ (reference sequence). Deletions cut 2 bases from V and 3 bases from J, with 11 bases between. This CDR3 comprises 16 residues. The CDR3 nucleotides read TGTGCCAGCAGCTTACAGGGGACGATCTATAATTCACCCCTCCACTTT. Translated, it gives CASSLQGTIYNSPLHF. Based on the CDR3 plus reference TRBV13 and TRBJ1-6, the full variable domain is AAGVIQSPRHLIKEKRETATLKCYPIPRHDTVYWYQQGPGQDPQFLISFYEKMQSDKGSIPDRFSAQQFSDYHSELNMSSLELGDSALYFCASSLQGTIYNSPLHFGNGTRLTVT.

The CDR3 loop reads CASSLPTWGAASDTQYF. Here the CDR3 DNA reads TGTGCCAGCAGCTTACCGACGTGGGGGGCCGCTTCAGATACGCAGTATTTT. This rearrangement joins TRBV7-2 to TRBJ2-3; possibly TRBD1 or TRBD2 for D (6 bases each). The V and J ends lost 2 bases and 4 bases respectively, with 19 bases between them. This CDR3 has 17 residues. Germline lookup yields CDR1 SGHTA and CDR2 FQGNSA.

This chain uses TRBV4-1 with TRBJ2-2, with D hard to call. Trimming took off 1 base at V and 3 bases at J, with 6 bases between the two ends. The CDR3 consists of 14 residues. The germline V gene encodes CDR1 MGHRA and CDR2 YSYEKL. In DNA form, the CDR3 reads TGCGCCAGCAGCCAAGTTTCAGACACCGGGGAGCTGTTTTTT. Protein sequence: CASSQVSDTGELFF.

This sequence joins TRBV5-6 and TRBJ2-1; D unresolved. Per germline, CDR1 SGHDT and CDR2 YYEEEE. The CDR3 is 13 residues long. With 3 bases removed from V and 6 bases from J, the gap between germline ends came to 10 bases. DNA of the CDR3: TGTGCCAGCAGCTACCTGTATACCAATGAGCAGTTCTTC. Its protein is CASSYLYTNEQFF.

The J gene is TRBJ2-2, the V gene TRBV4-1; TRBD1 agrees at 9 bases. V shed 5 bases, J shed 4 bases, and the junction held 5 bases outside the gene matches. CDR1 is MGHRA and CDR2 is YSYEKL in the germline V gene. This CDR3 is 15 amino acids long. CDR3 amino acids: CASSTGTGITGELFF. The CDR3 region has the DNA TGCGCCAGCAGCACCGGGACAGGGATCACCGGGGAGCTGTTTTTT.

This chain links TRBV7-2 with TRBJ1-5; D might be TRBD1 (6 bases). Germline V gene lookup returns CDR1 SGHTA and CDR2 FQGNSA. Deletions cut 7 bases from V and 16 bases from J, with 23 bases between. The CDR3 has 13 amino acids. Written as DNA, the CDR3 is TGTGCCAGCATCCAATTTGGGGATTCGGGACAACATTTT. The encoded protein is CASIQFGDSGQHF.

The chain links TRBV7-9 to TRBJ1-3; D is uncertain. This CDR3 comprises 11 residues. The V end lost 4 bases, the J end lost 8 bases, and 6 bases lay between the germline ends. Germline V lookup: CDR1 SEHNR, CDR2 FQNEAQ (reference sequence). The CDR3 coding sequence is TGTGCCAGCAGCTGGGCGGACACCATATATTTT. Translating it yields CASSWADTIYF.

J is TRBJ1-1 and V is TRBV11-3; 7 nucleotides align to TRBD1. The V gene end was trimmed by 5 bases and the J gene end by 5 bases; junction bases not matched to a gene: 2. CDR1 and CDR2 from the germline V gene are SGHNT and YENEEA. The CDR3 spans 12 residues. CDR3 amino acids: CASSLRGTEAFF. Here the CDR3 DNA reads TGTGCCAGCAGCCTCAGGGGGACTGAAGCTTTCTTT. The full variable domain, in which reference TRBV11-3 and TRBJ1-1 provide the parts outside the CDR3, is EAGVVQSPRYKIIEKKQPVAFWCNPISGHNTLYWYLQNLGQGPELLIRYENEEAVDDSQLPKDRFSAERLKGVDSTLKIQPAELGDSAVYLCASSLRGTEAFFGQGTRLTVV.